A selection of T cell receptor beta chains follows, all from one sample in a study of cytomegalovirus exposure and HLA in healthy donors. Method: immunoSEQ multiplex PCR; TCRdb's copy keeps in-frame clones and lacks some. This sample carries roughly 200,000 clones, less than 85% of them seen once, and the ten largest clones take 0.63%. Sequenced material: PBMCs. These receptors all stem from a man aged 18 to 29 in good health and CMV-seronegative. Each CDR3 is given with its conserved first and last residue. The order of the fields is J gene, clone size, D gene, V gene, CDR3 protein, CDR3 DNA. D genes are given only for firm matches. Size is stated for part of the rows, as once, few or many counts, or as a class when the clone is expanded.

TRBJ2-1 - TRBD1 TRBV5-1 CASSFWDRDYNEQFF TGCGCCAGCAGTTTCTGGGACAGGGATTACAATGAGCAGTTCTTC
TRBJ1-2 once TRBD1 TRBV2 CASRRQGAHHGYTF TGTGCCAGCAGGAGACAGGGGGCGCATCATGGCTACACCTTC
TRBJ2-3 - - TRBV5-1 CASSLATGPNTQYF TGCGCCAGCAGCTTGGCGACAGGCCCCAATACGCAGTATTTT
TRBJ2-7 few - TRBV7-8 CASSLAPRQAYEQYF TGTGCCAGCAGCTTAGCCCCCAGACAGGCCTACGAGCAGTACTTC
TRBJ2-7 - - TRBV6-1 CASSNRDEYEQYF TGTGCCAGCAGTAACAGGGACGAGTACGAGCAGTACTTC
TRBJ2-1 - - TRBV5-4 CASSLGGSVDNEQFF TGTGCCAGCAGCCTGGGGGGTAGCGTGGACAATGAGCAGTTCTTC
TRBJ2-2 - TRBD2 TRBV7-7 CASSLSESGRSRTGELFF TGTGCTAGCAGCTTAAGCGAAAGCGGGAGGTCTAGGACCGGGGAGCTGTTTTTT
TRBJ2-1 - TRBD1 TRBV5-1 CASSFPRTGGWMYEQFF TGCGCCAGCAGCTTCCCAAGGACAGGGGGCTGGATGTATGAGCAGTTCTTC
TRBJ2-1 - - TRBV7-9 CALPADSSYNEQFF TGTGCTCTTCCCGCCGACAGCTCCTACAATGAGCAGTTCTTC
TRBJ1-1 once TRBD1 TRBV7-9 CASSNDREFTEAFF TGTGCCAGCAGCAACGACAGGGAGTTCACTGAAGCTTTCTTT
TRBJ2-1 - TRBD2 TRBV5-6 CASSLGIAGGYNEQFF TGTGCCAGCAGCTTGGGTATAGCGGGAGGCTACAATGAGCAGTTCTTC
TRBJ2-3 - - TRBV6-1 CASSESPRDTQYF TGTGCCAGCAGTGAATCGCCCAGGGATACGCAGTATTTT
TRBJ2-1 - - TRBV5-1 CASSLAPYNEQFF TGCGCCAGCAGCTTGGCCCCGTACAATGAGCAGTTCTTC
TRBJ2-3 - TRBD1 TRBV5-1 CASSLGQGVQDTQYF TGCGCCAGCAGCTTGGGACAGGGTGTACAAGATACGCAGTATTTT
TRBJ2-1 - TRBD2 TRBV6-5 CASSLAGGYGDEQFF TGTGCCAGCAGTTTAGCGGGAGGTTATGGGGATGAGCAGTTCTTC
TRBJ1-5 - - TRBV28 CASSSYYQPQHF TGTGCCAGCAGTTCCTACTATCAGCCCCAGCATTTT
TRBJ2-1 once TRBD2 TRBV4-1 CASSPGTSVYNEQFF TGCGCCAGCAGCCCCGGGACTAGCGTTTACAATGAGCAGTTCTTC
TRBJ2-4 few TRBD2 TRBV19 CASSPGLAGERNIQYF TGTGCCAGTAGTCCGGGACTAGCGGGAGAGAGAAACATTCAGTACTTC
TRBJ1-2 - TRBD1 TRBV29-1 CSVEIPGGALGYTF TGCAGCGTTGAAATACCAGGGGGTGCTTTAGGCTACACCTTC
TRBJ2-3 - - TRBV19 CASSFWAGRSTDTQYF TGTGCCAGTAGTTTCTGGGCGGGGCGTAGCACAGATACGCAGTATTTT
TRBJ1-4 - TRBD1 TRBV7-9 CSSSGTGGWYEKLFF TGTTCCAGCAGCGGGACAGGGGGTTGGTATGAAAAACTGTTTTTT
TRBJ1-1 few - TRBV27 CASSLARSGSTEAFF TGTGCCAGCAGTTTAGCGAGGTCGGGGAGCACTGAAGCTTTCTTT
TRBJ2-2 - TRBD2 TRBV7-3 CASSPGLAGNTGELFF TGTGCCAGCAGCCCGGGACTAGCGGGAAACACCGGGGAGCTGTTTTTT
TRBJ2-3 - - TRBV9 CASSPIRGGTDTQYF TGTGCCAGCAGCCCCATCCGGGGTGGCACAGATACGCAGTATTTT
TRBJ1-3 - - TRBV5-8 CASSPGISGNTIYF TGTGCCAGCAGCCCCGGGATCTCTGGAAACACCATATATTTT
TRBJ2-2 - TRBD1 TRBV19 CASSRPGQGAGELFF TGTGCCAGTAGTCGCCCGGGACAGGGGGCCGGGGAGCTGTTTTTT
TRBJ2-3 - TRBD2 TRBV7-8 CASTTSGRDADTQYF TGTGCCAGCACGACTAGCGGGAGGGATGCGGATACGCAGTATTTT
TRBJ2-3 - TRBD2 TRBV30 CAWSGAGGVFIDTQYF TGTGCCTGGAGTGGTGCGGGGGGCGTTTTTATAGATACGCAGTATTTT
TRBJ1-1 - - TRBV19 CASSDQTGMNTEAFF TGTGCCAGTAGTGACCAGACCGGGATGAACACTGAAGCTTTCTTT
TRBJ2-3 - TRBD2 TRBV4-1 CASSPGLAGEDTQYF TGCGCCAGCAGCCCCGGACTAGCGGGAGAAGATACGCAGTATTTT
TRBJ2-3 - TRBD1 TRBV9 CASSVGQGPLGTDTQYF TGTGCCAGCAGCGTAGGACAGGGGCCCCTGGGCACAGATACGCAGTATTTT
TRBJ2-3 - TRBD2 TRBV6-5 CASSSSGRTDTQYF TGTGCCAGCAGCTCTAGCGGGAGAACAGATACGCAGTATTTT
TRBJ2-1 - TRBD2 TRBV30 CAWSLLGLRGAYNEQFF TGTGCCTGGAGTCTTCTGGGGTTGCGGGGGGCCTACAATGAGCAGTTCTTC
TRBJ1-1 - - TRBV5-1 CASSFRQMNTEAFF TGCGCCAGCAGCTTCAGACAGATGAACACTGAAGCTTTCTTT
TRBJ2-1 - - TRBV30 CAWSVQVTYNEQFF TGTGCCTGGAGTGTCCAGGTTACCTACAATGAGCAGTTCTTC
TRBJ2-7 - - TRBV12-2 CASRFTTGESYEQYF TGTGCAAGTCGCTTTACGACAGGGGAATCCTACGAGCAGTACTTC
TRBJ2-7 - TRBD2 TRBV29-1 CSVIAGTTYEQYF TGCAGCGTAATAGCGGGAACTACCTACGAGCAGTACTTC
TRBJ1-1 - - TRBV10-3 CAISDTLQGNTEAFF TGTGCCATCAGTGATACCCTCCAGGGGAACACTGAAGCTTTCTTT
TRBJ1-5 once - TRBV19 CASSIAGSSNQPQHF TGTGCCAGTAGTATAGCAGGGTCTAGCAATCAGCCCCAGCATTTT
TRBJ2-7 - TRBD2 TRBV4-2 CASSRLLAGGDEQYF TGTGCCAGCAGCCGCTTACTAGCGGGAGGAGACGAGCAGTACTTC
TRBJ1-1 - - TRBV29-1 CSGYSGVYLGAFF TGCAGCGGTTACAGCGGGGTGTACCTTGGAGCTTTCTTT
TRBJ1-1 - - TRBV29-1 CSAIRANTEAFF TGCAGCGCAATCCGAGCGAACACTGAAGCTTTCTTT
TRBJ2-7 - - TRBV7-3 CASSLIRETAYEQYF TGTGCCAGCAGCTTAATCCGGGAAACCGCCTACGAGCAGTACTTC
TRBJ2-1 - TRBD1 TRBV7-9 CASSKNRGSSYNEQFF TGTGCCAGCAGCAAGAACAGGGGAAGCTCCTACAATGAGCAGTTCTTC
TRBJ2-5 - - TRBV5-4 CASSPTTSQETQYF TGTGCCAGCAGCCCCACGACTAGCCAAGAGACCCAGTACTTC
TRBJ2-1 - - TRBV6-5 CASSVTGYNEQFF TGTGCCAGCAGTGTGACTGGCTACAATGAGCAGTTCTTC
TRBJ1-2 - - TRBV14 CASSQSGGLGSGYTF TGTGCCAGCAGCCAATCGGGGGGGCTGGGTTCTGGCTACACCTTC
TRBJ1-2 once - TRBV27 CASSSRAPNYGYTF TGTGCCAGCAGTTCGCGAGCACCTAACTATGGCTACACCTTC